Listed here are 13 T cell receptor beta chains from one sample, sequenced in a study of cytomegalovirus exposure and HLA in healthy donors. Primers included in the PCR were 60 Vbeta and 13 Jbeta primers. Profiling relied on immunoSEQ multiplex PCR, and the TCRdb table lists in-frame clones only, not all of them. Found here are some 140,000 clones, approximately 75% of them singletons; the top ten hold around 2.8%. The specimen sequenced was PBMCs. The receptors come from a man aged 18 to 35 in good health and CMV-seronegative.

This CDR3 is CASSLERSGISGNTIYF. The DNA of the CDR3 is TGTGCCAGCAGCTTAGAACGGTCGGGAATATCTGGAAACACCATATATTTT. The gene calls are TRBV11-3 and TRBJ1-3; D gene ambiguous. The germline V and J ends were trimmed by 0 bases and 1 base, with 13 bases remaining between them. This CDR3 comprises 17 residues. Germline assignment: CDR1 SGHNT and CDR2 YENEEA.

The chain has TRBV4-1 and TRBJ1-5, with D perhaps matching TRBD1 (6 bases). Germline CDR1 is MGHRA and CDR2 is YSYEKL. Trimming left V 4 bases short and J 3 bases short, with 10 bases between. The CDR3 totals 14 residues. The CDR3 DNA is TGCGCCAGCAGCCTCGGGACAATCAATCAGCCCCAGCATTTT. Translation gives CASSLGTINQPQHF.

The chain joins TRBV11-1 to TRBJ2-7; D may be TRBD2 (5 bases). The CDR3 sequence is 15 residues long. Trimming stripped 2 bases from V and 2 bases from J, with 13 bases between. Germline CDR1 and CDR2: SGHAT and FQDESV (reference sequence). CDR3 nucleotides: TGTGCCAGCAGCTTACCGGGGTCCCTAGCCTACGAGCAGTACTTC. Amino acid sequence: CASSLPGSLAYEQYF.

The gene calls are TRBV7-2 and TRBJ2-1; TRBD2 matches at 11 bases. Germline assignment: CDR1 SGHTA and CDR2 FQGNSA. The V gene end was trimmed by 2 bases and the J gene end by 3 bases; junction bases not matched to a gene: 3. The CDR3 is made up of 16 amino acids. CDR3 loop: CASSLFLAGGYNEQFF. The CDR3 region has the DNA TGTGCCAGCAGCTTATTCCTAGCGGGGGGCTACAATGAGCAGTTCTTC. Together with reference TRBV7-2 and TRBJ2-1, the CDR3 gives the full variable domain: GAGVSQSPSNKVTEKGKDVELRCDPISGHTALYWYRQSLGQGLEFLIYFQGNSAPDKSGLPSDRFSAERTGGSVSTLTIQRTQQEDSAVYLCASSLFLAGGYNEQFFGPGTRLTVL.

The CDR3 DNA reads TGTGCCAGCACTTTGGACTCCTTTCAACGGGAGCAGTACTTC. Translation: CASTLDSFQREQYF. The rearrangement joins TRBV11-2 to TRBJ2-7; TRBD2 is a possible D gene (5 bases). Trimming removed 7 bases from V and 7 bases from J, with 20 bases in between. The CDR3 spans 14 residues. Germline CDR1 reads SGHAT; CDR2 reads FQNNGV.

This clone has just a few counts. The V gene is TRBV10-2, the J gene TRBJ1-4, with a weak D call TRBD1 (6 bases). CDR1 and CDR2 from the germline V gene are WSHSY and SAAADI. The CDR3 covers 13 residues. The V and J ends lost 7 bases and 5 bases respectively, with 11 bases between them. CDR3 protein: CASNRVVNEKLFF. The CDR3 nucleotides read TGCGCCAGCAACAGGGTCGTGAATGAAAAACTGTTTTTT.

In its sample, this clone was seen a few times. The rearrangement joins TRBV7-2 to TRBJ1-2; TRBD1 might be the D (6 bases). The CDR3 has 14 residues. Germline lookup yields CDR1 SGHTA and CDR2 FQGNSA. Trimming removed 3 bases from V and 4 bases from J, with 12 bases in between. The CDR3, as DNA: TGTGCCAGCAGCTTTTCAGGGGCCCCCTATGGCTACACCTTC. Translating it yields CASSFSGAPYGYTF.

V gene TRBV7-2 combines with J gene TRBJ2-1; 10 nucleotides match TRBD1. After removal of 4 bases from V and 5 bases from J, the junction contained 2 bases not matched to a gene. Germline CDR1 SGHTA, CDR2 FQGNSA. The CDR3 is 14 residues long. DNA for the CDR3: TGTGCCAGCAGCTCCGGGACAGGGGACAATGAGCAGTTCTTC. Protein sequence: CASSSGTGDNEQFF.

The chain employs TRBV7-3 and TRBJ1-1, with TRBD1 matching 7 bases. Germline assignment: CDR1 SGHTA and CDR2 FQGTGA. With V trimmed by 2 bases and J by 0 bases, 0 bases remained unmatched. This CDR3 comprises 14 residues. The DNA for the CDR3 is TGTGCCAGCAGCTTAGACAGGGTGAACACTGAAGCTTTCTTT. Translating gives CASSLDRVNTEAFF.

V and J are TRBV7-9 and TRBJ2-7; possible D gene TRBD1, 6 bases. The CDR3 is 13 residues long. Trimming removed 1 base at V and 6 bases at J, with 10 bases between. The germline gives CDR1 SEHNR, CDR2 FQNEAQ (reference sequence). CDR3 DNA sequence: TGTGCCAGCAGCTTAGTCGTAGGGGGCGAGCAGTACTTC. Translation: CASSLVVGGEQYF.

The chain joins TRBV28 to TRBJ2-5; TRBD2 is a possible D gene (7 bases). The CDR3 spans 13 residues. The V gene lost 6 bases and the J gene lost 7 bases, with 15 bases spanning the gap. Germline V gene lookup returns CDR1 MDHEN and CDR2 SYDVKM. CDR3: CASSSGGPATQYF. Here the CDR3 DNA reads TGTGCCAGCAGCTCCGGGGGGCCTGCGACCCAGTACTTC.

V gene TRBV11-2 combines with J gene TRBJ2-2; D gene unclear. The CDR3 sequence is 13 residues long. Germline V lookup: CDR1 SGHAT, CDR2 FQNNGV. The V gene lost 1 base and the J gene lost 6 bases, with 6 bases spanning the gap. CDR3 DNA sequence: TGTGCCAGCAGCTTAGCGGTGTCCGGGGAGCTGTTTTTT. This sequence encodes CASSLAVSGELFF.

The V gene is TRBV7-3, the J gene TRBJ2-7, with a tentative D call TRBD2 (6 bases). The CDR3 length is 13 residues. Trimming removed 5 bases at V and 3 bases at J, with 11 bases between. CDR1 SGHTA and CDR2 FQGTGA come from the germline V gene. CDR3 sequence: CASSPGGFYEQYF. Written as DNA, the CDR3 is TGTGCCAGCAGCCCCGGAGGGTTCTACGAGCAGTACTTC.